This entry lists 13 T cell receptor beta chains sequenced from one sample in a study of OX40 agonist ivuxolimab in advanced cancers. Measured with immunoSEQ multiplex PCR; TCRdb has only the in-frame clones, and not every one. Among over 70,000 clones, around nine tenths were seen once, and the ten largest hold about 0.31%. The sample consisted of CD4+ or CD8+ T cells sorted from blood, taken in a trial of the OX40 agonist ivuxolimab. These TCRs come from an adult with an advanced solid tumor such as melanoma, head and neck, liver or kidney cancer.

The CDR3 nucleotides are TGTGCCAGCAGCGTAGCTACGACTGGAAACACCATATATTTT. It specifies CASSVATTGNTIYF. The chain carries TRBV9 and TRBJ1-3, with D hard to call. The germline gives CDR1 SGDLS, CDR2 YYNGEE. V dropped 0 bases and J dropped 2 bases, with 6 bases sitting between them. The CDR3 is made up of 14 amino acids.

This clone was found a few times. The J gene is TRBJ1-2, the V gene TRBV7-9, with a possible D match to TRBD1 (6 bases). The V end lost 7 bases, the J end lost 3 bases, and 9 bases lay between the germline ends. The CDR3 consists of 12 residues. Per germline, CDR1 SEHNR and CDR2 FQNEAQ (reference sequence). CDR3 nucleotides: TGTGCCAGCAAGAACAGGGACTATGGCTACACCTTC. Translated, it gives CASKNRDYGYTF.

The chain employs TRBV7-3 and TRBJ2-1, with 8 bases that match TRBD2. The V and J ends lost 5 bases and 3 bases, in that order; junction bases with no gene match: 6. The CDR3 has 15 residues. Germline V gives CDR1 SGHTA, CDR2 FQGTGA. CDR3 protein: CASSTDSGGYNEQFF. CDR3 DNA: TGTGCCAGCAGCACAGACAGCGGGGGCTACAATGAGCAGTTCTTC.

The gene calls are TRBV27 and TRBJ2-7; TRBD2 matches at 7 bases. Germline V CDR1 and CDR2: MNHEY, SMNVEV (reference sequence). V shed 7 bases, J shed 4 bases, and the junction held 10 bases outside the gene matches. This CDR3 has 14 amino acids. CDR3 sequence: CASNGGTTGYEQYF. The CDR3 DNA is TGTGCCAGCAACGGCGGGACTACGGGATACGAGCAGTACTTC.

This clone was recorded only once. V gene TRBV19 combines with J gene TRBJ2-3; 9 bases are shared with TRBD2. The CDR3 extends over 16 amino acids. CDR1 and CDR2 from the germline V gene are LNHDA and SQIVND (reference sequence). With V trimmed by 3 bases and J by 8 bases, 12 bases remained unmatched. The CDR3 DNA sequence: TGTGCCAGTAGTATCTCCTCTAGCGGGGTTGGCGGTACGCAGTATTTT. Translated: CASSISSSGVGGTQYF.

The chain uses TRBV28 and TRBJ2-7, with 10 bases fitting TRBD1. J gave up 3 bases and V 5 bases, and 7 bases lay outside the gene matches. The CDR3 covers 15 residues. Per the germline V gene, CDR1 is MDHEN and CDR2 is SYDVKM. CDR3 nucleotides: TGTGCCAGCAGTGTATCCGGGACAGGGGACTACGAGCAGTACTTC. Translated: CASSVSGTGDYEQYF.

This clone was picked up a small number of times. This chain connects TRBV7-3 to TRBJ1-5; D is uncertain. CDR1 and CDR2 from the germline V gene are SGHTA and FQGTGA. V lost 5 bases and J 7 bases, leaving 12 bases between the germline ends. The length of the CDR3 is 13 residues. The CDR3 here is CASSPSVIQPQHF. The CDR3 nucleotides read TGTGCCAGCAGCCCCAGCGTAATACAGCCCCAGCATTTT.

The count of this clone is one. CDR3 in DNA: TGCAGCGTTGAAAGTCTTACAGGTGGAACCTACGAGCAGTACTTC. This encodes CSVESLTGGTYEQYF. The chain links TRBV29-1 to TRBJ2-7; D might be TRBD1 (5 bases). Trimming took 2 bases from V and 2 from J, leaving 16 bases between them. Germline values: CDR1 SQVTM, CDR2 ANQGSEA. The CDR3 covers 15 residues.

The chain's CDR3 is CASSQDGLAYETQYF. Here the CDR3 DNA reads TGCGCCAGCAGCCAAGATGGACTGGCCTATGAGACCCAGTACTTC. V is TRBV4-1 and J is TRBJ2-7, with a possible D match to TRBD2 (5 bases). The DNA end is more similar to TRBJ2-5, so the J call may be wrong. Germline CDR1 MGHRA, CDR2 YSYEKL. This CDR3 comprises 15 residues.

V gene TRBV5-4 combines with J gene TRBJ1-2; the match to TRBD1 covers 10 bases. The CDR3 sequence is 18 residues long. The ends lost 4 bases at V and 2 bases at J; junction bases unmatched: 14. Germline lookup yields CDR1 SGHNT and CDR2 YYREEE (reference sequence). CDR3 DNA sequence: TGTGCCAGCAGCCCACCTTGGGGACAGGGGTCCTCGAACTATGGCTACACCTTC. This codes for CASSPPWGQGSSNYGYTF.

This clone occurred a few times. The V and J genes are TRBV6-1 and TRBJ2-5; D gene ambiguous. V was trimmed by 3 bases and J by 1 base, leaving 9 bases between them. The CDR3 runs 14 residues. Germline-derived CDR1 and CDR2 are MNHNS and SASEGT. The CDR3 protein is CASSDMWSQETQYF. Here the CDR3 DNA reads TGTGCCAGCAGTGACATGTGGTCCCAAGAGACCCAGTACTTC.

The V and J genes are TRBV29-1 and TRBJ1-1, with D unclear. This CDR3 has 12 amino acids. CDR1 is SQVTM and CDR2 is ANQGSEA in the germline V gene. V lost 1 base and J 7 bases, leaving 10 bases between the germline ends. CDR3 amino acids: CSVEGGPSEAFF. The CDR3, as DNA: TGCAGCGTTGAAGGAGGGCCGAGTGAAGCTTTCTTT.

The chain uses TRBV7-9 and TRBJ2-2; either TRBD1 or TRBD2 may fit D (6 bases each). The V gene's germline CDR1 is SEHNR and CDR2 FQNEAQ (reference sequence). V was pared by 6 bases and J by 0 bases, with 11 bases between. This CDR3 has 15 amino acids. CDR3 protein: CASRGRDTNTGELFF. As DNA, the CDR3 is TGTGCCAGCAGAGGGCGGGACACGAACACCGGGGAGCTGTTTTTT.